The present entry profiles one T cell receptor beta chain with its context. Its target is not known. Amplification used 60 Vbeta primers and 13 Jbeta primers. Clones were sequenced by immunoSEQ multiplex PCR, and TCRdb holds only the in-frame ones, with some missing. This table has some 62,000 clones, 87% appearing once. The V segment lost 4 bases and the J segment 0 bases; nucleotides outside the gene matches: 3. Germline V gene lookup returns CDR1 SGHTA and CDR2 FQGTGA. This CDR3 spans 15 amino acids. This sample is drawn from a study of cytomegalovirus exposure and HLA in healthy donors. Study-level points and caveats: Later analysis demonstrated an association between a missense DCLRE1C variant and TCR beta V- and J-gene trimming. Common viral pathogens seemed, in a later analysis, to connect with several of the most significant clusters.

The rearrangement links TRBV7-3 to TRBJ2-1; 7 bases are a match to TRBD1. The TCR was taken from a young man in good health and CMV-seronegative. Sequenced sample: PBMCs. The chain's CDR3 is CASSWDSRSYNEQFF. For the CDR3, the DNA is TGTGCCAGCAGCTGGGACAGTCGCTCCTACAATGAGCAGTTCTTC.